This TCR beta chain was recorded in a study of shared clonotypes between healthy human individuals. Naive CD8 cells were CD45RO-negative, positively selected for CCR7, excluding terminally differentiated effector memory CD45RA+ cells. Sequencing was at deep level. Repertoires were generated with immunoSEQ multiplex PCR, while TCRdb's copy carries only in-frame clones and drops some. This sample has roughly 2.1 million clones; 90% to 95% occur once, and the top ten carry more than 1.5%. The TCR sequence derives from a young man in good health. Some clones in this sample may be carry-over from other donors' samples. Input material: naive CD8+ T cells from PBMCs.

The CDR3 nucleotides read TGTGCCAGCAGTTTTTTGCCCGTTACCTCCTACGAGCAGTACTTC. It specifies CASSFLPVTSYEQYF. The V call is TRBV27, the J call TRBJ2-7; D remains ambiguous. Germline values: CDR1 MNHEY, CDR2 SMNVEV (reference sequence). V was shortened by 3 bases and J by 0 bases, with 12 bases between the two germline ends. This CDR3 has 15 amino acids.